The sequence of this TCR beta chain was determined in a study of early stage breast cancer tumors. Study context: Of around 16 invasive breast tumors, about a dozen were hormone receptor-positive, HER2-negative. Study-wide results and caveats: Commonly generated sequences made up most enriched TCRB sequences shared between patients.

Worth noting for this clone: What it recognizes is unknown.

With 5 bases clipped from V and 1 base from J, the junction kept 4 bases outside the gene matches. Per germline, CDR1 SGHTA and CDR2 FQGNSA. This CDR3 is 15 amino acids long. Sequenced by immunoSEQ multiplex PCR; TCRdb stores in-frame clones only, minus some. This table has just over 70,000 clones, more than 65% appearing once. The J gene is TRBJ2-5, the V gene TRBV7-2; 10 bases fit TRBD1. Specimen: blood. This clonotype was obtained from a person aged 55-75 years with breast cancer. The CDR3 is CASSPRTGGQETQYF. The CDR3 region has the DNA TGTGCCAGCAGCCCCCGGACAGGGGGCCAAGAGACCCAGTACTTC.